This T cell receptor beta chain was sequenced in a study of blood T cell repertoires in COVID-19 (dated by TCRdb to between 2020 and 2021). For the study in its entirety: Samples covering the acute and convalescent phases of COVID-19 were provided by collaborators in the United States, Italy and Spain. The repertoires were made available in a free public database intended to serve as a resource for research on the immune response to SARS-CoV-2. The prospective study material was composed of cDNA or gDNA derived from T cells, B-cell-depleted T cells, or PBMCs. Subjects who had been exposed to COVID-19, were actively infected with it, or had recovered from it provided the deeply sampled blood TCRbeta repertoires that made up the dataset. Sample metadata almost always included a de-identified subject ID, COVID-19 status, age in years and sex. HLA class I and class II types, where available, came from metadata supplied by the sample provider rather than from assay-based typing. The samples were drawn from two sources: the first 160 participants of the ongoing ImmuneRACE study, and 1,254 subjects contributed by 6 global collaborators.

In this sample, this clone turned up once. The target of this receptor is not known. Per-nucleotide qualities are absent, and no much larger clonotype sits a single base away. Relative to germline, V is missing 5 bases and J is missing 4 bases, with 1 base of the junction outside any gene match. Per the germline V gene (reference sequence), LNHDA is the CDR1 and SQIVND is the CDR2. The CDR3 spans 12 residues, from the cysteine through the phenylalanine. The CDR3 DNA has 36 bases and is translated from base 1. TCRbeta CDR3 regions were amplified from genomic DNA by means of the immunoSEQ Assay, a bias-controlled multiplex PCR. In the authors' own workflow: Within the assay, amplification of reference gene primers was used to estimate how many nucleated cells each sample contained. To quantify the absolute abundance of each unique TCRbeta CDR3 rearrangement, sequence reads were collapsed and filtered. For each sample, productive Simpson clonality was calculated by taking the square root of Simpson's diversity index across productive rearrangements. This is the immuneACCESS table as TCRdb keeps it, with only in-frame sequences that have V and J called. A part of the clones is gone; compared with another copy, unresolved V genes explain less than half, and the rest is unexplained. The DNA was the basis for D and trimming; V, J and clone size are from that table. For this sample there are 130,000 or so clones; 88% appear just once. The ten largest clones take up less than 2% of the sample.

The paper as a whole reports these results and caveats: The amount of clinical and demographic metadata varied by source and participant and was provided uncurated.

Collaborating institutions collected whole blood in K2EDTA tubes following their own protocols. Collaborator samples were shipped for TCRbeta analysis as frozen whole blood, isolated PBMCs, or DNA extracted from either sample type. In this chain, TRBV19 is recombined with TRBJ1-2; 7 central nucleotides agree with TRBD1. This clonotype was sampled from a human donor in a cohort sampled during active COVID-19. The source material was peripheral blood. In nucleotides, the sequence is TGTGCCAGTAGTGCAGGGGGCTATGGCTACACCTTC. Its translation reads: CASSAGGYGYTF.